This TCR beta chain was sequenced during a study of OX40 agonist ivuxolimab in advanced cancers. Study overall: Partial responses were observed in three patients, of whom one had hepatocellular carcinoma and two had cutaneous melanoma.

Study conclusions and caveats: Among T cells, CD8+ cells averaged more expanded clones than CD4+ cells.

Only in-frame clones appear in the TCRdb table, and some are missing; sequencing was by immunoSEQ multiplex PCR. The table includes around 70,000 clones, about four fifths detected once. Concerning this clone itself: Its specificity is not known.

Researchers took blood at baseline, on cycle 4 day 1, and on cycle 7 day 1. The CDR3 consists of 14 residues. The V gene's germline CDR1 is MNHNS and CDR2 SASEGT. Trimming removed 4 bases from V and 5 bases from J, with 11 bases in between. This TCR came from an adult with an advanced solid tumor such as melanoma, head and neck, liver or kidney cancer. V usage is TRBV6-1 and J usage is TRBJ2-2; maybe TRBD2 (7 bases). This specimen was CD4+ or CD8+ T cells sorted from blood, taken in a trial of the OX40 agonist ivuxolimab. The chain's CDR3 is CASSVRGGTGELFF. The CDR3 coding sequence is TGTGCCAGCAGTGTGAGGGGGGGGACCGGGGAGCTGTTTTTT.